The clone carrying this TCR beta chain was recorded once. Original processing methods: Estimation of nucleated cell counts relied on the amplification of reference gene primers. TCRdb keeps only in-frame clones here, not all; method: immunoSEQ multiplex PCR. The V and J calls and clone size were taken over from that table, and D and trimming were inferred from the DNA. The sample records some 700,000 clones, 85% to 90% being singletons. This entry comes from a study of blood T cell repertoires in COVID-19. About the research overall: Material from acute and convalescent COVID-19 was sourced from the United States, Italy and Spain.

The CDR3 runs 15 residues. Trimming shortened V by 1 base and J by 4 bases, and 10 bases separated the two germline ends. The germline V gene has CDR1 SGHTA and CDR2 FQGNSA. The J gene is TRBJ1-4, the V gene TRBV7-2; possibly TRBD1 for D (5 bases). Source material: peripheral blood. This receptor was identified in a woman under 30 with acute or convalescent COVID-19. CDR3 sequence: CASSLGGGINEKLFF. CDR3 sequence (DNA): TGTGCCAGCAGCTTAGGGGGGGGGATTAATGAAAAACTGTTTTTT.